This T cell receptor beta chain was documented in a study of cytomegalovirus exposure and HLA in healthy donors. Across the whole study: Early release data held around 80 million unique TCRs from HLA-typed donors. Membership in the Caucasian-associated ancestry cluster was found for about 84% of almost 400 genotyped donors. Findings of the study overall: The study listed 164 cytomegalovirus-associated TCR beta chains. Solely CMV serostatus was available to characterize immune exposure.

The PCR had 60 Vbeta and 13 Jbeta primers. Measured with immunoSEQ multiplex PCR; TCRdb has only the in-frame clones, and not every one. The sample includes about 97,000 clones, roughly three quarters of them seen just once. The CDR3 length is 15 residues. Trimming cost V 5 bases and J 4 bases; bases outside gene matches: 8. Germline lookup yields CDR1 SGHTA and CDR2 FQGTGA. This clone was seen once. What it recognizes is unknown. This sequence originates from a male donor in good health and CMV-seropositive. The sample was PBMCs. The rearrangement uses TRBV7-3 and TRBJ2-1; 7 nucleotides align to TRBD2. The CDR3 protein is CASSPSGGGYNEQFF. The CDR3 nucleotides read TGTGCCAGCAGCCCCTCGGGCGGGGGTTACAATGAGCAGTTCTTC.